The clone carrying this T cell receptor beta chain showed up just a few times. Its antigen is as yet unknown. CDR3 length: 14 residues. Looked up from germline, CDR1 is ENHRY and CDR2 is SYGVKD. The V gene end was trimmed by 2 bases and the J gene end by 9 bases; junction bases not matched to a gene: 7. The data are from a study of T-cell reconstitution after alpha-beta-depleted transplantation in children. Study-wide results and caveats: From surviving recipient T cells and thymic progenitors came the high day-60 TCRbeta diversity observed in some patients. From newly produced T cells came most of the T-cell counts and diversity one year after transplant.

Researchers prepared the TCRbeta library using unique molecular identifiers, the study reports. TCRdb analysed the PCR reads with MiXCR anew, one entry per CDR3 protein. The repertoire holds 97,000 or so distinct CDR3 sequences, with 5% to 6% as singletons. This sequence joins TRBV10-3 and TRBJ2-5; 9 bases align to TRBD2. The source of this sequence is a female patient under 10 years old who had a stem cell transplant for Fanconi anemia, so the T cells may come from the graft donor. The specimen was PBMCs, mostly from graft donor cells, collected 60 days after TCRalphabeta/CD19-depleted stem cell transplant. For the CDR3, the DNA is TGTGCCATCAGTGAGCCGGGGCGGGGGGGGGCCCAGTACTTC. This sequence encodes CAISEPGRGGAQYF.